This T cell receptor (beta chain) was profiled in a study of T cells in Graves' hyperthyroidism and ophthalmopathy. The overall study: Peripheral blood samples were taken at initial diagnosis, prior to any treatment.

Study-wide points: Blood held most thyroid clonotypes expanded above 0.001 frequency.

Clinical symptoms, serum thyroxine and TRAb, thyroid ultrasound and orbital computed tomography were used for the diagnoses. About this clonotype itself: Its antigen is as yet unknown. The junction shows a germline mismatch at one end, possibly a read error.

RNA transcripts gave rise to amplified TCR beta CDR3 regions. TCR CDR3 regions were first amplified by RT-PCR with HTBI primers. TCRdb fed the multiplex PCR reads into MiXCR, producing one record per CDR3 protein. The sample comprises 700,000 to 950,000 distinct CDR3 sequences, approximately 40% of which are singletons, and 30% to 40% rests with the top ten. Per the germline V gene, CDR1 is WSHSY and CDR2 is SAAADI. The CDR3 has 14 residues. Sequences were obtained from blood. The sequence was collected from a woman aged 35 to 49 with Graves' hyperthyroidism. The gene calls are TRBV10-2 and TRBJ1-4; D is undetermined. The CDR3 is CASSPFGPTEKLFF. The CDR3, as DNA: TGTGCCAGCAGCCCCTTTGGGCCCACAGAAAAACTGTTTTTT.